A selection of T cell receptor beta chains follows, all from one sample in a study of blood T cell repertoires in COVID-19. Clones were sequenced by immunoSEQ multiplex PCR, and TCRdb holds only the in-frame ones, with some missing. Of 350,000 or so clones listed, approximately 89% are singletons. The sequenced sample consisted of peripheral blood. The receptor set was obtained from an older woman with COVID-19, enrolled during active disease. Each CDR3 is given with its conserved first and last residue. The D gene is left open where the match is weak. Not every row has a clone size; where given, it reads once, few, many or a size class.

size: -; J: TRBJ1-6; D: -; V: TRBV24-1; DNA: TGTGCCACCAGTGATGCGCGGCAGGGTGATTCACCCCTCCACTTT; CDR3: CATSDARQGDSPLHF
size: -; J: TRBJ2-3; D: TRBD2; V: TRBV4-1; DNA: TGCGCCAGCAGCCCTAGCGGGGTGAACACAGATACGCAGTATTTT; CDR3: CASSPSGVNTDTQYF
size: -; J: TRBJ2-7; D: TRBD1; V: TRBV14; DNA: TGTGCCAGCAGCCAAGATCCCTGGGACAGGGTCGCCTACGAGCAGTACTTC; CDR3: CASSQDPWDRVAYEQYF
size: once; J: TRBJ2-7; D: TRBD2; V: TRBV5-1; DNA: TGCGCCAGCGGACCTCCGGGGGGGAGCTCCTACGAGCAGTACTTC; CDR3: CASGPPGGSSYEQYF
size: once; J: TRBJ2-3; D: -; V: TRBV7-2; DNA: TGTGCCAGCAGCCCAGGAGGACGGGATACGCAGTATTTT; CDR3: CASSPGGRDTQYF
size: -; J: TRBJ2-5; D: TRBD1; V: TRBV12-3/TRBV12-4; DNA: TGTGCCAGCAGAAGGGATCCCCAGGGGGACCAGTACTTC; CDR3: CASRRDPQGDQYF
size: -; J: TRBJ1-2; D: TRBD1; V: TRBV20-1; DNA: TGCAGCGTGGGACAGGGTTCCGGCTACACCTTC; CDR3: CSVGQGSGYTF
size: -; J: TRBJ1-5; D: -; V: TRBV12-5; DNA: TGTGCTAGTGGTTTGGCATATGAGGGCAATCAGCCCCAGCATTTT; CDR3: CASGLAYEGNQPQHF
size: -; J: TRBJ1-1; D: TRBD1; V: TRBV9; DNA: TGTGCCAGCAGCGCCGCAAAGGAGGGGGCGAACACTGAAGCTTTCTTT; CDR3: CASSAAKEGANTEAFF
size: -; J: TRBJ1-2; D: -; V: TRBV6-5; DNA: TGTGCCAGCAGAGTGGACAGTAACTATGGCTACACCTTC; CDR3: CASRVDSNYGYTF
size: -; J: TRBJ2-1; D: -; V: TRBV2; DNA: TGTGCCAGCACTAGCTCCAACAATGAGCAGTTCTTC; CDR3: CASTSSNNEQFF
size: -; J: TRBJ2-2; D: -; V: TRBV7-9; DNA: TGTGCCAGCAGCTGGGTAGCCCAGCGGACCGGGGAGCTGTTTTTT; CDR3: CASSWVAQRTGELFF
size: -; J: TRBJ1-5; D: -; V: TRBV5-1; DNA: TGCGCCAGCAGCCCGGGTAGCAATCAGCCCCAGCATTTT; CDR3: CASSPGSNQPQHF
size: -; J: TRBJ2-7; D: -; V: TRBV12-5; DNA: TGTGCTAGTGGCTTGGATTGGGGAGGCGAGCAGTACTTC; CDR3: CASGLDWGGEQYF
size: -; J: TRBJ2-5; D: TRBD2; V: TRBV6-2/TRBV6-3; DNA: TGTGCCAGCAGCGAGGGACTACGTTTCAGCGAGACCCAGTACTTC; CDR3: CASSEGLRFSETQYF
size: -; J: TRBJ2-3; D: -; V: TRBV9; DNA: TGTGCCAGCAGCCCCCAAGGAGGCTTAAGCACAGATACGCAGTATTTT; CDR3: CASSPQGGLSTDTQYF
size: -; J: TRBJ2-1; D: -; V: TRBV7-2; DNA: TGTGCCAGCAGCTTAGACCGGGGACTTGCAAATGAGCAGTTCTTC; CDR3: CASSLDRGLANEQFF
size: -; J: TRBJ1-1; D: TRBD1; V: TRBV4-2; DNA: TGTGCCAGCGCCAGGGAGAAGGGGGCCGTTTCGGCTTTCTTT; CDR3: CASAREKGAVSAFF
size: -; J: TRBJ1-4; D: TRBD1; V: TRBV5-6; DNA: TGTGCCAGCAGCTTTGGACAGGGTGATGAAAAACTGTTTTTT; CDR3: CASSFGQGDEKLFF
size: -; J: TRBJ1-3; D: -; V: TRBV30; DNA: TGTGCCTGGAGTGGTACGCGCAACTCTGGAAACACCATATATTTT; CDR3: CAWSGTRNSGNTIYF
size: -; J: TRBJ1-2; D: TRBD1; V: TRBV28; DNA: TGTGCCAGCAGTAGAAATCCCGGGACAGTATGGGGCTACACCTTC; CDR3: CASSRNPGTVWGYTF
size: few; J: TRBJ2-5; D: TRBD2; V: TRBV2; DNA: TGTGCCAGCAGTCCGGGGGGTCTCTTCATGGGTACCCAGTACTTC; CDR3: CASSPGGLFMGTQYF
size: -; J: TRBJ1-6; D: -; V: TRBV5-1; DNA: TGCGCCAGCAGCTTGTCGTCACAGTATAATTCACCCCTCCACTTT; CDR3: CASSLSSQYNSPLHF
size: -; J: TRBJ1-2; D: -; V: TRBV18; DNA: TGTGCCAGCTCACCACAGAAGGGGAACTATGGCTACACCTTC; CDR3: CASSPQKGNYGYTF
size: once; J: TRBJ1-1; D: TRBD1; V: TRBV12-3/TRBV12-4; DNA: TGTGCCAGCAGTCTGACAGGGTTCACTGAAGCTTTCTTT; CDR3: CASSLTGFTEAFF
size: few; J: TRBJ1-4; D: -; V: TRBV19; DNA: TGTGCCAGTAGTACCACTGGGAAGCGAGGGAAGGTGTTTTTT; CDR3: CASSTTGKRGKVFF
size: -; J: TRBJ1-1; D: -; V: TRBV18; DNA: TGTGCCAGCTCACCACCGAGTGACTATACTGAAGCTTTCTTT; CDR3: CASSPPSDYTEAFF
size: -; J: TRBJ1-1; D: -; V: TRBV10-3; DNA: TGTGCCATCGCCAGGGTGAACACTGAAGCTTTCTTT; CDR3: CAIARVNTEAFF
size: -; J: TRBJ1-2; D: -; V: TRBV5-4; DNA: TGTGCCAGCAGCTTGGCCTTCGGCAGGGGCTATGGCTACACCTTC; CDR3: CASSLAFGRGYGYTF
size: -; J: TRBJ1-5; D: TRBD1; V: TRBV7-9; DNA: TGTGCCAGCAGCCTTGGACAGGGCGGGAGCAATCAGCCCCAGCATTTT; CDR3: CASSLGQGGSNQPQHF
size: once; J: TRBJ2-7; D: TRBD2; V: TRBV7-8; DNA: TGTGCCAGCAGCTTATCTAGCGGGGATAGCTCCTACGAGCAGTACTTC; CDR3: CASSLSSGDSSYEQYF
size: -; J: TRBJ1-2; D: -; V: TRBV10-3; DNA: TGTGCCATCAGTGAGTCTTCCCAGGGGCGCAGGGGCTACACCTTC; CDR3: CAISESSQGRRGYTF
size: -; J: TRBJ1-6; D: -; V: TRBV6-5; DNA: TGTGCCAGCACCGAAATGCAGGGGTTACGATCACCCCTCCACTTT; CDR3: CASTEMQGLRSPLHF
size: -; J: TRBJ2-7; D: -; V: TRBV19; DNA: TGTGCCAGTAGCGGACTAACCTACGAGCAGTACTTC; CDR3: CASSGLTYEQYF
size: -; J: TRBJ1-2; D: TRBD1; V: TRBV6-6; DNA: TGTGCCAGCAGGAGACAGGGAACGGCCTATGGCTACACCTTC; CDR3: CASRRQGTAYGYTF
size: -; J: TRBJ1-1; D: -; V: TRBV30; DNA: TGTGCCTGGGATCTCGGGTTATCGAACACTGAAGCTTTCTTT; CDR3: CAWDLGLSNTEAFF
size: -; J: TRBJ1-1; D: -; V: TRBV28; DNA: TGTGCCAGCACTAGTAACACTGAAGCTTTCTTT; CDR3: CASTSNTEAFF
size: -; J: TRBJ1-1; D: -; V: TRBV20-1; DNA: TGCAGTGCTAGTACAGTGGACACTGAAGCTTTCTTT; CDR3: CSASTVDTEAFF
size: -; J: TRBJ2-3; D: -; V: TRBV9; DNA: TGTGCCAGCAGCGTAGTCGGGGGAATGTCAACAGATACGCAGTATTTT; CDR3: CASSVVGGMSTDTQYF
size: -; J: TRBJ1-2; D: -; V: TRBV5-5; DNA: TGTGCCAGCAGCTGGTCTATTTATGGCTACACCTTC; CDR3: CASSWSIYGYTF
size: -; J: TRBJ1-2; D: TRBD1; V: TRBV5-4; DNA: TGTGCCAGCAGCAACCGGGACAGGGGGCCCTATGGCTACACCTTC; CDR3: CASSNRDRGPYGYTF
size: -; J: TRBJ1-2; D: -; V: TRBV7-3; DNA: TGTGCCAGCAGCTTAAACCCGGGACACTCCGATGGCTACACCTTC; CDR3: CASSLNPGHSDGYTF